This TCR beta chain was found in a study of tissue T cells after allogeneic stem cell transplantation. TCRdb's copy holds only in-frame clones and misses some; the assay was immunoSEQ multiplex PCR. The sample consists of about 7,700 clones, roughly 38% of them appearing once. Time point specified: mouse harvest day 14 after allogeneic transplant. Mouse grafts combined 10^7 T-cell-depleted bone marrow cells with 10^6 splenic CD5+ T cells. Germline CDR1 and CDR2: KGHPV and FQNQEV (reference sequence). The CDR3 is 15 amino acids. V shed 0 bases, J shed 1 base, and the junction held 3 bases outside the gene matches. Within the sample, this clone is medium-sized. Genes here carry mouse names. Read coverage stops 1 residue before the CDR3 terminus; the germline J gene supplies the remainder.

This clonotype was obtained from a female BALB/c mouse given C57BL/6 T cells with graft-versus-host disease after an allogeneic hematopoietic cell transplant. The sample comprised skin. This chain connects TRBV26 to TRBJ2-7; the match to TRBD1 covers 7 bases. The CDR3 spells CASSLSTTGSYEQYF. The CDR3 bases that were read are TGTGCCAGCAGTCTGTCGACGACAGGGTCCTATGAACAGTAC.